This TCR beta chain was sequenced during a study of blood T cell repertoires in COVID-19. Trimming at V came to 0 bases and at J to 7 bases, leaving 4 bases not matched to a gene. Per the germline V gene, CDR1 is SGHDT and CDR2 is YYEEEE. CDR3 length: 14 amino acids. Method: immunoSEQ multiplex PCR; TCRdb's copy keeps in-frame clones and lacks some. Of roughly 140,000 clones in the sample, 80% to 90% were seen once. The TCR originated in a woman of 80 years or more with acute or convalescent COVID-19. Specimen: peripheral blood. The chain has TRBV5-6 and TRBJ1-2, with 9 positions matching TRBD1. The CDR3 region has the DNA TGTGCCAGCAGCTTGGCGGGACAGGGAGGTGGCTACACCTTC. Amino acids: CASSLAGQGGGYTF.